Detailed here is one T cell receptor (beta chain). This specimen comes from a study of blood T cell repertoires in COVID-19. Study details: Acute and convalescent COVID-19 samples came from the United States, Italy and Spain.

Per the original data handling: It was from reference gene primer amplification that nucleated cell counts were estimated. This table comes from immunoSEQ multiplex PCR, and its TCRdb copy is limited to in-frame clones, with some not included. The V and J calls and clone size were taken over from that table, and D and trimming were inferred from the DNA. Found here are 200,000 to 250,000 clones, approximately 91% of them singletons; the top ten hold roughly 2%. This CDR3 is 15 amino acids long. V lost 1 base and J 6 bases, leaving 13 bases between the germline ends. CDR1 LGHDT and CDR2 YNNKEL come from the germline V gene (reference sequence).

This sequence joins TRBV3-1 (or the pseudogene TRBV3-2) and TRBJ1-5, with D possibly being TRBD1 (5 bases). The sequenced sample was peripheral blood. The clonotype comes from a woman aged 35 to 49 who had recovered from COVID-19. CDR3 amino acids: CASSQGVQGSQPQHF. CDR3 DNA: TGTGCCAGCAGCCAAGGTGTTCAGGGTTCTCAGCCCCAGCATTTT.